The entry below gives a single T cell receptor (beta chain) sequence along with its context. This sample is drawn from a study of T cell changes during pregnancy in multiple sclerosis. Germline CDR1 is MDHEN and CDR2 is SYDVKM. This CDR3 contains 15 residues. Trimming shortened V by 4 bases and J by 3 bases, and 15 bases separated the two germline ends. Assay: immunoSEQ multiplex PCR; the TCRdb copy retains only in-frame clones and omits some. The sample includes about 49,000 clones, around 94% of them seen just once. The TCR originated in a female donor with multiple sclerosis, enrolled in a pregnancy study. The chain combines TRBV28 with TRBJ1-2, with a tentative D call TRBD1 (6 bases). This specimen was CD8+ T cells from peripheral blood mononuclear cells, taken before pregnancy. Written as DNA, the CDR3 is TGTGCCAGCAGTTCCGCACAGGGTCTTTACTATGGCTACACCTTC. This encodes CASSSAQGLYYGYTF.